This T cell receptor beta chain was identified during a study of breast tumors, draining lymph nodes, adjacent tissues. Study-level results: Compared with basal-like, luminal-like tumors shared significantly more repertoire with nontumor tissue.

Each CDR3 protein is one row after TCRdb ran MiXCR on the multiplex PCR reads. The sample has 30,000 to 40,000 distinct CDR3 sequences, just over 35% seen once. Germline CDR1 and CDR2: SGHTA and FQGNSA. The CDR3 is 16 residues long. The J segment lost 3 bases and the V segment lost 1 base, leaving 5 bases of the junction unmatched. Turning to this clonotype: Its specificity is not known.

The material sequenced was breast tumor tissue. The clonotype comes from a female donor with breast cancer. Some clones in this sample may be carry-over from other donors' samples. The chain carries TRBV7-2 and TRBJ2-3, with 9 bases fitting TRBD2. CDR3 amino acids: CASSLELAGMTDTQYF. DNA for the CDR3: TGTGCCAGCAGCTTAGAGCTAGCGGGAATGACAGATACGCAGTATTTT.